The rows below give T cell receptor beta chains drawn from one sample of a study of blood T cell repertoires in COVID-19. Sequencing was performed with immunoSEQ multiplex PCR; in TCRdb, only in-frame clones are kept and a portion is missing. This table holds 180,000 or so clones, approximately 90% found once. The sequencing sample was made of peripheral blood. The source of these receptors is a young man with active or convalescent COVID-19. CDR3s include the opening cysteine and the closing phenylalanine or tryptophan. The order of the fields is J gene, clone size, V gene, D gene, CDR3 DNA, CDR3 protein. The D gene is left open where the match is weak. The size entry is marked missing in some rows and otherwise reads once, few, many or a size class.

j_gene: TRBJ1-1
abundance: NA
v_gene: TRBV7-2
d_gene: NA
CDR3nt: TGTGCCAGCAGCTTAGGAGTGGCTGAAGCTTTCTTT
CDR3aa: CASSLGVAEAFF

j_gene: TRBJ1-4
abundance: NA
v_gene: TRBV5-6
d_gene: TRBD1
CDR3nt: TGTGCCAGCAGCTTGATGAGACAGGGCAATGAAAAACTGTTTTTT
CDR3aa: CASSLMRQGNEKLFF

j_gene: TRBJ1-6
abundance: NA
v_gene: TRBV27
d_gene: NA
CDR3nt: TGTGCCAGCAGTTTAGGTCGGGGTCACAATTCACCCCTCCACTTT
CDR3aa: CASSLGRGHNSPLHF

j_gene: TRBJ1-6
abundance: once
v_gene: TRBV6-5
d_gene: NA
CDR3nt: TGTGCCAGCAGTTACCCCCAGGCGCCCCTCCACTTT
CDR3aa: CASSYPQAPLHF

j_gene: TRBJ1-1
abundance: NA
v_gene: TRBV28
d_gene: NA
CDR3nt: TGTGCCAGCAGTTTAGGGCAAACAATGAACACTGAAGCTTTCTTT
CDR3aa: CASSLGQTMNTEAFF

j_gene: TRBJ1-5
abundance: NA
v_gene: TRBV28
d_gene: NA
CDR3nt: TGTGCCAGCAGTTCCCTTACAGGGCTTCAGCCCCAGCATTTT
CDR3aa: CASSSLTGLQPQHF

j_gene: TRBJ2-7
abundance: NA
v_gene: TRBV18
d_gene: NA
CDR3nt: TGTGCCAGCTCACTGGAGAGGCAGTACGAGCAGTACTTC
CDR3aa: CASSLERQYEQYF

j_gene: TRBJ2-1
abundance: NA
v_gene: TRBV24-1
d_gene: NA
CDR3nt: TGTGCCACCAGTTCCAAGCGGACGCGCAATGAGCAGTTCTTC
CDR3aa: CATSSKRTRNEQFF

j_gene: TRBJ2-7
abundance: few
v_gene: TRBV11-3
d_gene: NA
CDR3nt: TGTGCCAGCAGCGTGGGGAGCGCCGACTACGAGCAGTACTTC
CDR3aa: CASSVGSADYEQYF

j_gene: TRBJ2-1
abundance: NA
v_gene: TRBV27
d_gene: TRBD1
CDR3nt: TGTGCCAGCCAAACCCCCGGACAGGCCGCGGAGTTCTTC
CDR3aa: CASQTPGQAAEFF

j_gene: TRBJ2-1
abundance: NA
v_gene: TRBV6-5
d_gene: TRBD2
CDR3nt: TGTGCCAGCAGAACCGGGACTAGTAGCATATATGAGCAGTTCTTC
CDR3aa: CASRTGTSSIYEQFF

j_gene: TRBJ1-2
abundance: NA
v_gene: TRBV6-1
d_gene: NA
CDR3nt: TGTGCCAGCAGTGAAGCCACAGCCTATGGCTACACCTTC
CDR3aa: CASSEATAYGYTF

j_gene: TRBJ1-3
abundance: NA
v_gene: TRBV28
d_gene: TRBD1
CDR3nt: TGTGCCAGCAGTTTTCCCACGTCCAGGGGGTCTGGAAACACCATATATTTT
CDR3aa: CASSFPTSRGSGNTIYF

j_gene: TRBJ1-3
abundance: NA
v_gene: TRBV7-9
d_gene: TRBD1
CDR3nt: TGTGCCAGCAGCTTGCCTAGAGAGACAGGGGACTTTTCGGGAAACACCATATATTTT
CDR3aa: CASSLPRETGDFSGNTIYF

j_gene: TRBJ1-4
abundance: NA
v_gene: TRBV9
d_gene: TRBD1
CDR3nt: TGTGCCAGCAGCGTGGGACAGACAACTAATGAAAAACTGTTTTTT
CDR3aa: CASSVGQTTNEKLFF

j_gene: TRBJ1-2
abundance: few
v_gene: TRBV9
d_gene: NA
CDR3nt: TGTGCCAGCAGCGCGGGGGGAGTGGGTTGGTATGGCTACACCTTC
CDR3aa: CASSAGGVGWYGYTF

j_gene: TRBJ2-7
abundance: NA
v_gene: TRBV6-6
d_gene: TRBD2
CDR3nt: TGTGCCAGCAGTGTTCCTAGCGGATCCTCCTACGAGCAGTACTTC
CDR3aa: CASSVPSGSSYEQYF

j_gene: TRBJ2-1
abundance: NA
v_gene: TRBV5-1
d_gene: NA
CDR3nt: TGCGCCAGCAGCCCCCCCGGACAGCTCTCCTACAATGAGCAGTTCTTC
CDR3aa: CASSPPGQLSYNEQFF

j_gene: TRBJ2-1
abundance: NA
v_gene: TRBV6-5
d_gene: TRBD1
CDR3nt: TGTGCCAGCAGCCCGACAGGGCCTGGCAATGAGCAGTTCTTC
CDR3aa: CASSPTGPGNEQFF

j_gene: TRBJ1-1
abundance: NA
v_gene: TRBV24-1
d_gene: NA
CDR3nt: TGTGCCACCAGTACGGCGGGGTTGAACACTGAAGCTTTCTTT
CDR3aa: CATSTAGLNTEAFF

j_gene: TRBJ2-2
abundance: NA
v_gene: TRBV5-1
d_gene: NA
CDR3nt: TGCGCCAGCAGCTTGATTCGGGGAACCGGGGAGCTGTTTTTT
CDR3aa: CASSLIRGTGELFF

j_gene: TRBJ2-1
abundance: NA
v_gene: TRBV24-1
d_gene: NA
CDR3nt: TGTGCCACCAGTGATAGGGTGGTAGGGAGCTACAATGAGCAGTTCTTC
CDR3aa: CATSDRVVGSYNEQFF

j_gene: TRBJ2-1
abundance: NA
v_gene: TRBV11-2
d_gene: TRBD2
CDR3nt: TGTGCCAGCAGCTCGGCCGGAAGCGGGGGGGCTCGTGAGCAGTTCTTC
CDR3aa: CASSSAGSGGAREQFF

j_gene: TRBJ1-6
abundance: NA
v_gene: TRBV15
d_gene: NA
CDR3nt: TGTGCCACCAGCAGAGATGGGGGGAGCCATTCACCCCTCCACTTT
CDR3aa: CATSRDGGSHSPLHF

j_gene: TRBJ2-5
abundance: NA
v_gene: TRBV5-5
d_gene: TRBD1
CDR3nt: TGTGCCAGCAGCCAAATAGTAGGGACAGACCAAGAGACCCAGTACTTC
CDR3aa: CASSQIVGTDQETQYF

j_gene: TRBJ1-6
abundance: NA
v_gene: TRBV18
d_gene: TRBD1
CDR3nt: TGTGCCAGCTCACCGGACAGGGGGAATTCACCCCTCCACTTT
CDR3aa: CASSPDRGNSPLHF

j_gene: TRBJ1-1
abundance: NA
v_gene: TRBV6-6
d_gene: NA
CDR3nt: TGTGCCAGCAGGCGGTTGAACACTGAAGCTTTCTTT
CDR3aa: CASRRLNTEAFF

j_gene: TRBJ2-2
abundance: NA
v_gene: TRBV5-1
d_gene: NA
CDR3nt: TGCGCCAGCAGTCGGGGATTCGGAACCGGGGAGCTGTTTTTT
CDR3aa: CASSRGFGTGELFF

j_gene: TRBJ2-3
abundance: NA
v_gene: TRBV20-1
d_gene: NA
CDR3nt: TGCAGTGCGGTCGGACTAGATACGCAGTATTTT
CDR3aa: CSAVGLDTQYF

j_gene: TRBJ2-5
abundance: NA
v_gene: TRBV7-9
d_gene: NA
CDR3nt: TGTGCCAGCAGGACCGGAGAGGAGACCCAGTACTTC
CDR3aa: CASRTGEETQYF

j_gene: TRBJ1-2
abundance: NA
v_gene: TRBV11-2
d_gene: TRBD1
CDR3nt: TGTGCCAGCAGCCAAAGGGACAGCGGCTATGGCTACACCTTC
CDR3aa: CASSQRDSGYGYTF

j_gene: TRBJ2-5
abundance: NA
v_gene: TRBV5-1
d_gene: TRBD2
CDR3nt: TGCGCCAGCAGCTTGGACGGGAGGGGAGAGACCCAGTACTTC
CDR3aa: CASSLDGRGETQYF

j_gene: TRBJ2-2
abundance: NA
v_gene: TRBV2
d_gene: NA
CDR3nt: TGTGCCAGCATTAAGAGAACTACCGGGGAGCTGTTTTTT
CDR3aa: CASIKRTTGELFF

j_gene: TRBJ2-7
abundance: NA
v_gene: TRBV4-3
d_gene: NA
CDR3nt: TGCGCCAGCAGCCAAGATGCAGATGGCAACGAGCAGTACTTC
CDR3aa: CASSQDADGNEQYF

j_gene: TRBJ1-1
abundance: NA
v_gene: TRBV29-1
d_gene: NA
CDR3nt: TGCAGCGTTGCGTCAGGGAGGGGCTTCGACACTGAAGCTTTCTTT
CDR3aa: CSVASGRGFDTEAFF

j_gene: TRBJ2-3
abundance: NA
v_gene: TRBV21-1
d_gene: NA
CDR3nt: TGTGCCAGCCCACACCGTGAGCGGGGGTCCGCAGATACGCAGTATTTT
CDR3aa: CASPHRERGSADTQYF

j_gene: TRBJ1-1
abundance: NA
v_gene: TRBV15
d_gene: NA
CDR3nt: TGTGCCACCAGCAGAGCCGGACAGAACACTGAAGCTTTCTTT
CDR3aa: CATSRAGQNTEAFF

j_gene: TRBJ2-2
abundance: NA
v_gene: TRBV4-2
d_gene: NA
CDR3nt: TGTGCCAGCACCCCAGGGTTCGGGGAGCTGTTTTTT
CDR3aa: CASTPGFGELFF

j_gene: TRBJ1-1
abundance: NA
v_gene: TRBV4-2
d_gene: TRBD1
CDR3nt: TGTGCCAGCAGCCAAGACGGGACAGAAAGGAACACTGAAGCTTTCTTT
CDR3aa: CASSQDGTERNTEAFF

j_gene: TRBJ1-1
abundance: NA
v_gene: TRBV5-1
d_gene: NA
CDR3nt: TGCGCCAGCAGCTCTCAACAGGGGAACACTGAAGCTTTCTTT
CDR3aa: CASSSQQGNTEAFF